These 18 T cell receptor beta chains were sequenced from one sample in a study of shared clonotypes between healthy human individuals. The data were produced by immunoSEQ multiplex PCR, yet TCRdb's version contains in-frame clones alone and is incomplete. This table has roughly 500,000 clones, around 73% appearing once. Material for sequencing was PBMCs. Receptors were obtained from a woman between 35 and 50 years old in good health. Some clones in this sample may be carry-over from other donors' samples.

The V and J genes are TRBV28 and TRBJ1-1, with 8 positions matching TRBD1. Unmatched junction bases numbered 13, after V lost 6 bases and J lost 1 base. This CDR3 is 17 amino acids long. Looked up from germline, CDR1 is MDHEN and CDR2 is SYDVKM. CDR3 coding DNA: TGTGCCAGCAGACCAAACAGGGGGAAGGGGTGGAACACTGAAGCTTTCTTT. Protein: CASRPNRGKGWNTEAFF.

The chain is built from TRBV11-2 and TRBJ2-7; perhaps D is TRBD1 or TRBD2 (6 bases each). This CDR3 has 15 amino acids. The germline gives CDR1 SGHAT, CDR2 FQNNGV. V lost 1 base and J 5 bases, leaving 15 bases between the germline ends. CDR3 sequence reads: CASSLGGLRRDEQYF. The DNA of the CDR3 is TGTGCCAGCAGCTTAGGGGGGCTTAGGAGGGACGAGCAGTACTTC.

This chain joins TRBV10-3 and TRBJ2-2; 7 bases line up with TRBD1. Germline V lookup: CDR1 ENHRY, CDR2 SYGVKD. The CDR3 has 13 amino acids. J gave up 3 bases and V 10 bases, and 5 bases lay outside the gene matches. CDR3 sequence (DNA): TGTGCCACTACGGGACAGTACACCGGGGAGCTGTTTTTT. The encoded protein is CATTGQYTGELFF.

The V gene is TRBV5-1, the J gene TRBJ1-1; 8 bases match TRBD1. CDR1 is SGHRS, CDR2 YFSETQ, per germline. The CDR3 sequence is 16 residues long. J was trimmed by 0 bases and V by 4 bases; bases with no gene match: 8. CDR3 in amino acids: CASSHGQGPMNTEAFF. The DNA for the CDR3 is TGCGCCAGCAGCCACGGACAGGGACCTATGAACACTGAAGCTTTCTTT.

This sequence joins TRBV7-3 and TRBJ2-1; 8 bases map to TRBD2. The V and J ends lost 4 bases and 10 bases, in that order; junction bases with no gene match: 9. The CDR3 has 14 residues. In germline, CDR1 is SGHTA, CDR2 FQGTGA. The CDR3 region has the DNA TGTGCCAGCAGCTCCAGAGCGGGAGAATTGGAGCAGTTCTTC. Its protein is CASSSRAGELEQFF.

This clone came up a few times. The rearrangement links TRBV7-8 to TRBJ1-5; no clear D. Germline lookup yields CDR1 SGHVS and CDR2 FQNEAQ. Trimming shortened V by 1 base and J by 2 bases, and 15 bases separated the two germline ends. This CDR3 is built from 17 residues. DNA of the CDR3: TGTGCCAGCAGCTTAGATGCCGTGGGGAGGGGCAATCAGCCCCAGCATTTT. It yields the protein CASSLDAVGRGNQPQHF.

J is TRBJ1-1 and V is TRBV5-4, with D maybe TRBD1 (5 bases). Looked up from germline, CDR1 is SGHNT and CDR2 is YYREEE (reference sequence). V was shortened by 5 bases and J by 10 bases, with 21 bases between the two germline ends. CDR3 length: 14 amino acids. The CDR3 protein is CASSSNSLGGVAFF. The CDR3 coding sequence is TGTGCCAGCAGTTCTAACTCTCTCGGGGGAGTAGCTTTCTTT.

The chain couples TRBV10-3 to TRBJ1-2; 9 bases are shared with TRBD1. Germline V CDR1 and CDR2: ENHRY, SYGVKD. The CDR3 totals 15 residues. Trimming at V came to 6 bases and at J to 0 bases, leaving 5 bases not matched to a gene. This CDR3 is CAISSTGGANYGYTF. The CDR3 DNA reads as TGTGCCATCAGCTCGACAGGGGGGGCTAACTATGGCTACACCTTC.

V and J are TRBV28 and TRBJ2-5; D may be TRBD1 or TRBD2 (5 bases each). Germline CDR1 and CDR2: MDHEN and SYDVKM. V was cut by 11 bases and J by 5 bases, with 12 bases left in between. The CDR3 length is 11 residues. In DNA, the CDR3 is TGTGCCCTAGTCGAGGGGGAGACCCAGTACTTC. Translated, it gives CALVEGETQYF. The full variable domain, in which reference TRBV28 and TRBJ2-5 provide the parts outside the CDR3, is DVKVTQSSRYLVKRTGEKVFLECVQDMDHENMFWYRQDPGLGLRLIYFSYDVKMKEKGDIPEGYSVSREKKERFSLILESASTNQTSMYLCALVEGETQYFGPGTRLLVL.

V gene TRBV2 combines with J gene TRBJ2-2; 11 bases are a match to TRBD2. The germline V gene has CDR1 SNHLY and CDR2 FYNNEI. The CDR3 spans 16 residues. Trimming removed 6 bases from V and 4 bases from J; junction bases left unmatched: 7. The CDR3 sequence is CASSGSGRGGTGELFF. DNA of the CDR3: TGTGCCAGCAGCGGTAGCGGGAGGGGCGGCACCGGGGAGCTGTTTTTT.

With respect to this clone: A read error likely explains this, since a far larger clone differs by one base. The identical CDR3 is also encoded by other nucleotide sequences in the sample. The rearrangement joins TRBV30 to TRBJ1-2; D gene unclear. The CDR3 totals 14 residues. Germline CDR1 reads GTSNPN; CDR2 reads SVGIG (reference sequence). In DNA form, the CDR3 reads TGTGCCCGGAGTGTCGGGCCTTCCTTCTATGGCTACACCTTC. Its translation: CARSVGPSFYGYTF.

V is TRBV19 and J is TRBJ2-2, with 13 bases identical to TRBD2. Looked up from germline, CDR1 is LNHDA and CDR2 is SQIVND (reference sequence). The junction had 14 bases not matched to a gene; V was cut back by 5 bases and J by 2 bases. The length of the CDR3 is 20 residues. CDR3: CASSVHLPGLAGTNTGELFF. The CDR3 DNA reads as TGTGCCAGTAGTGTTCACTTACCGGGACTAGCGGGAACTAACACCGGGGAGCTGTTTTTT.

This clone was seen more than once but under ten times. The chain recombines TRBV7-8 with TRBJ2-7; either TRBD1 or TRBD2 may supply D (6 bases each). The ends were cut back, 5 bases at V and 2 bases at J, with 19 bases in the middle. Germline-derived CDR1 and CDR2 are SGHVS and FQNEAQ. This CDR3 is 16 amino acids long. The CDR3 DNA reads TGTGCCAGCAGCGCCAGGGGACGGCGGGGCACCTACGAGCAGTACTTC. Protein sequence: CASSARGRRGTYEQYF.

The chain uses TRBV7-2 and TRBJ2-7, with 8 bases identical to TRBD2. There are 17 residues in the CDR3. Trimming cost V 0 bases and J 3 bases; bases outside gene matches: 10. CDR1 and CDR2 (germline): SGHTA, FQGNSA. This CDR3 reads CASSLAGGGRSLYEQYF. The CDR3 coding sequence is TGTGCCAGCAGCTTAGCTGGCGGGGGGAGATCCCTCTACGAGCAGTACTTC.

To note about this clone: With a much larger clone just one base away, this may be a read error. Within the sample, other DNA sequences also encode this same CDR3. The rearrangement links TRBV6-4 to TRBJ2-1, with TRBD2 matching over 9 bases. Germline V CDR1 and CDR2: MRHNA, SNTAGT. The length of the CDR3 is 14 residues. The CDR3 sequence: CASSVAGGDNEQFF. The DNA of the CDR3 is TGTGCTAGCAGTGTTGCGGGAGGGGACAATGAGCAGTTCTTC.

This chain uses TRBV28 with TRBJ2-3, with 7 bases aligning to TRBD1. Per the germline V gene, CDR1 is MDHEN and CDR2 is SYDVKM. V was pared by 7 bases and J by 8 bases, with 15 bases of the junction left unmatched. CDR3 size: 15 residues. CDR3 DNA: TGTGCCAGCACTCGGGACAGCCGCCCCAGGGGTACGCAGTATTTT. Translating it yields CASTRDSRPRGTQYF.

This clone was recorded only once. This rearrangement joins TRBV4-3 to TRBJ1-2; 8 positions match TRBD1. This CDR3 has 15 amino acids. The V segment lost 3 bases and the J segment 7 bases; nucleotides outside the gene matches: 10. CDR1 and CDR2 from the germline V gene are LGHNA and YSLEER. The CDR3, as DNA: TGCGCCAGCAGCCAGCACGGCCAGGGGGCGCTTGGCTACACCTTC. It translates to CASSQHGQGALGYTF.

The genes are TRBV28 and TRBJ2-3, with D uncertain. Germline V CDR1 and CDR2: MDHEN, SYDVKM. Trimming cost V 5 bases and J 4 bases, with 7 bases left between them. This CDR3 spans 12 amino acids. The CDR3 DNA reads TGTGCCAGCAGTCAGGTGGCAGATACGCAGTATTTT. Encoded protein: CASSQVADTQYF.